One and the same sample provided the 9 T cell receptor beta chains below, sequenced in a study of T cells in Graves' hyperthyroidism and ophthalmopathy. TCR beta CDR3 region amplification was performed from RNA transcripts. Using the HTBI primer set, a first-round RT-PCR was run on the TCR CDR3. TCRdb called the multiplex PCR reads again in MiXCR, with one record for every CDR3 protein. The data show about 720,000 distinct CDR3 sequences, about 15% seen once. The sequencing sample was made of blood. These receptors all stem from a man between 18 and 29 years old with Graves' hyperthyroidism.

This clonotype was seen repeatedly, ten times or more. The V and J genes are TRBV6-1 and TRBJ2-1, with 12 bases identical to TRBD2. The CDR3 runs 15 residues. With V trimmed by 5 bases and J by 8 bases, 7 bases remained unmatched. The V gene's germline CDR1 is MNHNS and CDR2 SASEGT. CDR3 in amino acids: CASSLLAGGGDEQFF. The CDR3 DNA is TGTGCCAGCAGTCTACTAGCGGGAGGTGGGGATGAGCAGTTCTTC.

Ten or more counts support this clonotype. The genes are TRBV5-1 and TRBJ1-2, with D perhaps TRBD1 (5 bases). Per germline, CDR1 SGHRS and CDR2 YFSETQ. This CDR3 region has 12 residues. The V gene lost 2 bases and the J gene lost 8 bases, with 10 bases spanning the gap. CDR3 sequence reads: CASSLDRGGYTF. CDR3 DNA sequence: TGCGCCAGCAGCTTAGATCGGGGCGGCTACACCTTC.

This clonotype was seen at least ten times. The chain has TRBV6-1 and TRBJ1-5; 7 bases align to TRBD1. In germline, CDR1 is MNHNS, CDR2 SASEGT. With V trimmed by 5 bases and J by 7 bases, 8 bases remained unmatched. The CDR3 runs 14 residues. CDR3 loop: CASSTRGQGQPQHF. Here the CDR3 DNA reads TGTGCCAGCAGTACAAGGGGGCAGGGGCAGCCCCAGCATTTT.

This chain's CDR3 is CASSLAQATDTQYF. The DNA of the CDR3 is TGTGCCAGCAGCTTAGCACAAGCCACAGATACGCAGTATTTT. This chain connects TRBV7-9 to TRBJ2-3; D is undetermined. Germline loops: CDR1 SEHNR, CDR2 FQNEAQ (reference sequence). CDR3 size: 14 residues. Trimming removed 0 bases at V and 2 bases at J, with 6 bases between.

J is TRBJ2-7 and V is TRBV20-1; possible D gene TRBD2, 6 bases. With 1 base removed from V and 3 bases from J, the gap between germline ends came to 13 bases. Looked up from germline, CDR1 is DFQATT and CDR2 is SNEGSKA (reference sequence). This CDR3 comprises 14 residues. In DNA form, the CDR3 reads TGCAGTGCTAGAGTACCGGGACTGGGCTACGAGCAGTACTTC. It yields the protein CSARVPGLGYEQYF.

This clonotype has more than one count but fewer than ten. The rearrangement links TRBV5-6 to TRBJ1-6; 10 bases map to TRBD1. This CDR3 region has 15 residues. The germline V gene encodes CDR1 SGHDT and CDR2 YYEEEE. V lost 4 bases, J lost 8 bases, and 6 bases stayed unmatched. The CDR3 nucleotides read TGTGCCAGCAGCGGCACCGGGACAGGGGATTCACCCCTCCACTTT. Translated, it gives CASSGTGTGDSPLHF.

This clonotype was observed at least ten times. V and J are TRBV6-1 and TRBJ2-7, with 10 bases matching TRBD1. The CDR3 is 16 residues long. The junction had 7 bases not matched to a gene; V was cut back by 4 bases and J by 1 base. Germline loops: CDR1 MNHNS, CDR2 SASEGT. DNA for the CDR3: TGTGCCAGCAGTGTGTGGGACAGGGGCGATTCCTACGAGCAGTACTTC. Translated, it gives CASSVWDRGDSYEQYF.

At least ten counts were recorded for this clonotype. V usage is TRBV7-8 and J usage is TRBJ2-7; 8 nucleotides match TRBD1. Germline CDR1 SGHVS, CDR2 FQNEAQ. This CDR3 comprises 15 residues. V dropped 4 bases and J dropped 2; count of bases not matched to a gene: 7. CDR3 DNA sequence: TGTGCCAGCAGCTCTCGGACAGGGACTCCCTACGAGCAGTACTTC. The encoded protein is CASSSRTGTPYEQYF.

This chain joins TRBV6-1 and TRBJ1-5; a possible D gene is TRBD1 (5 bases). The V gene's germline CDR1 is MNHNS and CDR2 SASEGT. Trimming stripped 4 bases from V and 0 bases from J, with 7 bases between. The CDR3 consists of 14 residues. The CDR3, as DNA: TGTGCCAGCAGTGCGGGGCTTAGCAATCAGCCCCAGCATTTT. This encodes CASSAGLSNQPQHF.